The 10 T cell receptor beta chains below all came from one sample that was sequenced in a study of neurological immune-mediated disorders. Time point described: longitudinal time-point 3. TCRdb fed the 5' RACE reads into MiXCR, producing one record per CDR3 protein. The data contain roughly 100,000 distinct CDR3 sequences, 9.5% to 14% of them singletons. Source material: PBMCs. These TCRs come from a female donor with HTLV-1-associated myelopathy (HAM/TSP).

This clonotype has a count of ten or more. V gene TRBV20-1 combines with J gene TRBJ2-1, with 8 bases identical to TRBD2. Looked up from germline, CDR1 is DFQATT and CDR2 is SNEGSKA (reference sequence). The CDR3 has 15 residues. The V and J ends lost 0 bases and 9 bases, in that order; junction bases with no gene match: 10. This chain's CDR3 is CSARDQVRGDTEQFF. For the CDR3, the DNA is TGCAGTGCTAGAGATCAAGTGCGGGGGGATACTGAGCAGTTCTTC.

Ten or more counts support this clonotype. This chain joins TRBV20-1 and TRBJ2-5; D remains unclear. This CDR3 is built from 14 residues. V gave up 1 base and J gave up 5 bases, with 14 bases separating them. Germline loops: CDR1 DFQATT, CDR2 SNEGSKA (reference sequence). DNA for the CDR3: TGCAGTGCTAGAGGCGGTAGCCCTCGCGAGACCCAGTACTTC. Translating gives CSARGGSPRETQYF.

The rearrangement links TRBV5-1 to TRBJ1-5; weak D call: TRBD1 (5 bases). The CDR3 is made up of 15 amino acids. CDR1 is SGHRS, CDR2 YFSETQ, per germline. The V and J ends lost 7 bases and 0 bases respectively, with 14 bases between them. The CDR3 nucleotides read TGCGCCAGCTCCCCGGGGGACCTTAGCAATCAGCCCCAGCATTTT. Translating it yields CASSPGDLSNQPQHF.

This clonotype was detected many times. This chain joins TRBV5-1 and TRBJ1-2; D gene unclear. V gave up 0 bases and J gave up 7 bases, with 16 bases separating them. The CDR3 has 15 residues. Germline V gene lookup returns CDR1 SGHRS and CDR2 YFSETQ. The CDR3 DNA sequence: TGCGCCAGCAGCTTGGAACGTAGTCGGGCTGCTGGCTACACCTTC. Protein product: CASSLERSRAAGYTF. Using reference TRBV5-1 and TRBJ1-2 for the parts outside the CDR3, the full variable domain is KAGVTQTPRYLIKTRGQQVTLSCSPISGHRSVSWYQQTPGQGLQFLFEYFSETQRNKGNFPGRFSGRQFSNSRSEMNVSTLELGDSALYLCASSLERSRAAGYTFGSGTRLTVV.

A few counts support this clonotype. CDR3 in DNA: TGTGCCAGCAGCTCCAGGGACAGGGGCGAGCAGTACTTC. This codes for CASSSRDRGEQYF. The V call is TRBV11-2, the J call TRBJ2-7, with 10 bases that match TRBD1. The CDR3 runs to 13 residues. V was pared by 4 bases and J by 6 bases, with 3 bases of the junction left unmatched. Germline CDR1 is SGHAT and CDR2 is FQNNGV.

This clonotype was seen more than once but under ten times. The chain combines TRBV7-2 with TRBJ2-2, with 14 bases matching TRBD2. The germline CDR1 and CDR2 sequences are SGHTA and FQGNSA. Trimming removed 6 bases from V and 5 bases from J; junction bases left unmatched: 11. CDR3 length equals 18 residues. The CDR3 is CASSPVTGLAGVTGELFF. CDR3 nucleotide sequence: TGTGCCAGCAGTCCCGTAACGGGACTAGCGGGGGTTACCGGGGAGCTGTTTTTT.

At least ten counts were recorded for this clonotype. J is TRBJ2-1 and V is TRBV5-1; tentatively, D is TRBD1 (5 bases). Trimming stripped 0 bases from V and 1 base from J, with 8 bases between. Germline CDR1 SGHRS, CDR2 YFSETQ. The CDR3 is 15 residues long. CDR3 in DNA: TGCGCCAGCAGCTTGGAGGCAGGGTCCTACAATGAGCAGTTCTTC. Amino acid sequence: CASSLEAGSYNEQFF.

The table lists this clonotype with many counts. The chain recombines TRBV29-1 with TRBJ2-3; TRBD1 matches at 10 bases. V shed 7 bases, J shed 2 bases, and the junction held 9 bases outside the gene matches. Germline CDR1 SQVTM, CDR2 ANQGSEA. CDR3 length: 15 residues. CDR3 sequence reads: CSGTVGQGDTDTQYF. The DNA for the CDR3 is TGCAGCGGAACCGTCGGACAGGGGGACACAGATACGCAGTATTTT.

This clonotype was seen repeatedly, ten times or more. The J gene is TRBJ2-2, the V gene TRBV4-1; D gene ambiguous. Trimming left V 8 bases short and J 4 bases short, with 8 bases between. The CDR3 covers 12 residues. The germline CDR1 and CDR2 sequences are MGHRA and YSYEKL. The CDR3: CASFGTTGELFF. In DNA form, the CDR3 reads TGCGCCAGCTTCGGAACCACCGGGGAGCTGTTTTTT.

This clonotype occurred many times. The chain links TRBV6-6 to TRBJ2-3; D unresolved. V lost 7 bases and J lost 6, with 5 bases in between. Germline V lookup: CDR1 MNHNY, CDR2 SVGAGI (reference sequence). CDR3 length: 10 residues. CDR3: CASIGDTQYF. CDR3 bases: TGTGCCAGCATTGGGGATACGCAGTATTTT.